The T cell receptor (beta chain) under discussion was sequenced for a study of blood T cell repertoires in COVID-19. The CDR3 totals 18 residues. The germline gives CDR1 SGHRS, CDR2 YFSETQ. Trimming removed 1 base from V and 0 bases from J; junction bases left unmatched: 8. Measured with immunoSEQ multiplex PCR; TCRdb has only the in-frame clones, and not every one. The table shows 20,000 to 30,000 clones, with approximately 89% occurring only once. This clone was observed once. Sequencing was performed on peripheral blood. This chain joins TRBV5-1 and TRBJ2-1; 9 positions match TRBD2. The receptor was derived from a human donor in a cohort sampled during active COVID-19. Here the CDR3 DNA reads TGCGCCAGCAGCTTGCCGTTTCTACTAGCGGGCTCCTACAATGAGCAGTTCTTC. It translates to CASSLPFLLAGSYNEQFF.